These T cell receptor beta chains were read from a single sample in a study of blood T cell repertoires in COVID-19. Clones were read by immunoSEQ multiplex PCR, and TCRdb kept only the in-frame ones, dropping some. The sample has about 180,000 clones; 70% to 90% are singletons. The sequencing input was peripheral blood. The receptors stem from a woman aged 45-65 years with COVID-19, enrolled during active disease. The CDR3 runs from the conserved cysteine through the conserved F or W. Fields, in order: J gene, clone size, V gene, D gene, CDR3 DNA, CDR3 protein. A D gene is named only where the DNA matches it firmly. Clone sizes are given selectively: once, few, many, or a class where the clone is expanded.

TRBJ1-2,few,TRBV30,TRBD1,TGTGCCTGGAGCCGGGACAGACCGCATGGCTACACCTTC,CAWSRDRPHGYTF
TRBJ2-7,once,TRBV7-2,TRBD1,TGTGCCAGCAGCTTCGCACAGGGGGCGAACTACGAGCAGTACTTC,CASSFAQGANYEQYF
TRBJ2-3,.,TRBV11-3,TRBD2,TGTGCCAGCAGCTTAGATCCCTCTGCGGGGGGGCAGCGAGATACGCAGTATTTT,CASSLDPSAGGQRDTQYF
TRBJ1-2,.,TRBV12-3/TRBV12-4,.,TGTGCCAGCAGCCCAACAAGAACCTATGGCTACACCTTC,CASSPTRTYGYTF
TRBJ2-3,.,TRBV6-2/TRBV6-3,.,TGTGCCAGCAGTTACTCGGCAGTGGGAGGCACAGATACGCAGTATTTT,CASSYSAVGGTDTQYF
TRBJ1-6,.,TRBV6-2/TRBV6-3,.,TGTGCCAGCAGTTTGATTGTGAGCTCCTATAATTCACCCCTCCACTTT,CASSLIVSSYNSPLHF
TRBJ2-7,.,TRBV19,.,TGTGCCAGTAGCCTCGGTGACATCTACGAGCAGTACTTC,CASSLGDIYEQYF
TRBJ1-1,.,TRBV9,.,TGTGCCAGCAGCGCAAGGGGCGAAGCTTTCTTT,CASSARGEAFF
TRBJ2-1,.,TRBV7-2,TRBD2,TGTGCCAGCAGCGGTAGCGGGGTGAGGTACAATGAGCAGTTCTTC,CASSGSGVRYNEQFF
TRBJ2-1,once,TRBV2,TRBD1,TGTGCCAGCCGAACGACAGGGTACAATGAGCAGTTCTTC,CASRTTGYNEQFF
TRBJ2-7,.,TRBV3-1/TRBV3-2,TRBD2,TGTGCCAGCAGCCAAGATCGGGGTGCGGGAGTCTCCTGGGAGCAGTACTTC,CASSQDRGAGVSWEQYF
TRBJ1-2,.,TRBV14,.,TGTGCCAGCAGCCAAGTCTTCAGTCCTTTTTATGGCTACACCTTC,CASSQVFSPFYGYTF
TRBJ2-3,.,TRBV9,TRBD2,TGTGCCAGCAGCGTAGGTGGTAGCGGGGGCACAGATACGCAGTATTTT,CASSVGGSGGTDTQYF
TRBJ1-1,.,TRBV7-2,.,TGTGCCAGCAGCTTAGGTAGGCTGGTCCAAGGGGGGAACACTGAAGCTTTCTTT,CASSLGRLVQGGNTEAFF
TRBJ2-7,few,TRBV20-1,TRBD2,TGCAGTGCTAGTATCACTAGCGGGGGATACGAGCAGTACTTC,CSASITSGGYEQYF
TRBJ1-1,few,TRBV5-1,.,TGCGCCAGCAGCCAGGGCCGTGTCACTGAAGCTTTCTTT,CASSQGRVTEAFF